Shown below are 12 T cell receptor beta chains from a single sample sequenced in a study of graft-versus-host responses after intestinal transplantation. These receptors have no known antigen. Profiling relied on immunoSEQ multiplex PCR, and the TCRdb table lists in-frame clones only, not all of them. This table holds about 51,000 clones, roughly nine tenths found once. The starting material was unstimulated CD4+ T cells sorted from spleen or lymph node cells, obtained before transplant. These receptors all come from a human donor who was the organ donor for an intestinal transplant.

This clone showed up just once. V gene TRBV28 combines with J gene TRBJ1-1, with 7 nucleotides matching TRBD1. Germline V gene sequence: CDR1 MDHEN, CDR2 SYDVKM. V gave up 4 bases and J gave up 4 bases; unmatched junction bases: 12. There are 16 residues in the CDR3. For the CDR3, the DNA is TGTGCCAGCAGTTCCCTCAGGACAGGAGGGAGCACTGAAGCTTTCTTT. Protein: CASSSLRTGGSTEAFF.

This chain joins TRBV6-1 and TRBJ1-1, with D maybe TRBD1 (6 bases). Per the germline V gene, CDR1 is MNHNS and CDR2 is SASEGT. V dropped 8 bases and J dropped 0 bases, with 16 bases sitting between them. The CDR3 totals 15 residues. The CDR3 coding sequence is TGTGCCAGCCTATCTACAGGGTCAGTGAACACTGAAGCTTTCTTT. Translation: CASLSTGSVNTEAFF.

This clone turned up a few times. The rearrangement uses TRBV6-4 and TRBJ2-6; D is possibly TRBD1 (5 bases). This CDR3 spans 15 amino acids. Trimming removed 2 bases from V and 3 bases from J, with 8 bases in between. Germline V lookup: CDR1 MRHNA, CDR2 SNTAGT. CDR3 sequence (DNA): TGTGCCAGCAGTGACAGGGGTGATGGGGCCAACGTCCTGACTTTC. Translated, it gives CASSDRGDGANVLTF.

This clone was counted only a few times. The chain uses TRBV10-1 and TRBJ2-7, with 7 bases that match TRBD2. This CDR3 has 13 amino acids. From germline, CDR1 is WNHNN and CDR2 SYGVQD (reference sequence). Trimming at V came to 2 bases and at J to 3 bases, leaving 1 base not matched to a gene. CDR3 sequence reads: CASSEASGYEQYF. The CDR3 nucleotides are TGCGCCAGCAGTGAGGCTAGCGGCTACGAGCAGTACTTC.

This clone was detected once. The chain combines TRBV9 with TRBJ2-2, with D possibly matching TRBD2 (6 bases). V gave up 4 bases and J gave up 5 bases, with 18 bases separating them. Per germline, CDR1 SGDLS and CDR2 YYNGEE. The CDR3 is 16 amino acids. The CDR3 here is CASSPRGAEGTGELFF. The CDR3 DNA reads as TGTGCCAGCAGCCCCCGGGGAGCGGAGGGGACCGGGGAGCTGTTTTTT. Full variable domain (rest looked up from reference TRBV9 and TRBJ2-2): DSGVTQTPKHLITATGQRVTLRCSPRSGDLSVYWYQQSLDQGLQFLIQYYNGEERAKGNILERFSAQQFPDLHSELNLSSLELGDSALYFCASSPRGAEGTGELFFGEGSRLTVL.

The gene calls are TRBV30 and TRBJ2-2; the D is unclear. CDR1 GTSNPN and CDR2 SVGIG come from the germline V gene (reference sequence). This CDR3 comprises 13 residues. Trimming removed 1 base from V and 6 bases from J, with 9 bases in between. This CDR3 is CAWSELRPGELFF. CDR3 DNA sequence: TGTGCCTGGAGTGAACTCCGCCCCGGGGAGCTGTTTTTT.

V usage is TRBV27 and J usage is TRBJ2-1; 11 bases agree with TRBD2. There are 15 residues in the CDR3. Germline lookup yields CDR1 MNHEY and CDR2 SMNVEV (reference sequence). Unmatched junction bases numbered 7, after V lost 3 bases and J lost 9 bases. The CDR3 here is CASSFRSGRGGEQFF. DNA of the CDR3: TGTGCCAGCAGTTTTCGTAGCGGGAGGGGGGGTGAGCAGTTCTTC.

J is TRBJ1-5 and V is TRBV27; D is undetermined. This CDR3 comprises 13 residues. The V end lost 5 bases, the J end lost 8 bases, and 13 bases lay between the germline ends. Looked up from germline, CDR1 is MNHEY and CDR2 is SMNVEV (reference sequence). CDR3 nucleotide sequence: TGTGCCAGCAGTCTCCAACCCGGGAAGCCCCAGCATTTT. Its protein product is CASSLQPGKPQHF.

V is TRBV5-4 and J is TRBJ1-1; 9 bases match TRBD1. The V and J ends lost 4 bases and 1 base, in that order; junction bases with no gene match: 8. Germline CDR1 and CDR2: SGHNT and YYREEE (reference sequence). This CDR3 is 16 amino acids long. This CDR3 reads CASSPGQGGRNTEAFF. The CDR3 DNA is TGTGCCAGCAGCCCGGGACAGGGAGGTCGGAACACTGAAGCTTTCTTT.

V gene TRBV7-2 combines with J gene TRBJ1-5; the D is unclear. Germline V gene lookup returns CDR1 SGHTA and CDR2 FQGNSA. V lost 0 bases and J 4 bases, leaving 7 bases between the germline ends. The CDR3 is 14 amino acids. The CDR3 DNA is TGTGCCAGCAGCTTAGCGAGAGGGAATCAGCCCCAGCATTTT. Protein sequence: CASSLARGNQPQHF.

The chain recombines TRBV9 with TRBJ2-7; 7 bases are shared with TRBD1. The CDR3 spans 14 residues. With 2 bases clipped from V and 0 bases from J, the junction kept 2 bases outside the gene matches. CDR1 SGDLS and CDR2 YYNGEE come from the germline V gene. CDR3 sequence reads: CASSVGTVSYEQYF. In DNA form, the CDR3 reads TGTGCCAGCAGCGTCGGGACAGTCTCCTACGAGCAGTACTTC.

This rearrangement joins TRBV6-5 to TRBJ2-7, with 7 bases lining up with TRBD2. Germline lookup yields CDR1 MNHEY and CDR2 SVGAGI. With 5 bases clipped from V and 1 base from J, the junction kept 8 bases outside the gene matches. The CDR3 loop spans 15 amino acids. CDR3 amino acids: CASSVGGSRSYEQYF. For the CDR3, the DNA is TGTGCCAGCAGTGTAGGCGGGAGCAGGTCCTACGAGCAGTACTTC.